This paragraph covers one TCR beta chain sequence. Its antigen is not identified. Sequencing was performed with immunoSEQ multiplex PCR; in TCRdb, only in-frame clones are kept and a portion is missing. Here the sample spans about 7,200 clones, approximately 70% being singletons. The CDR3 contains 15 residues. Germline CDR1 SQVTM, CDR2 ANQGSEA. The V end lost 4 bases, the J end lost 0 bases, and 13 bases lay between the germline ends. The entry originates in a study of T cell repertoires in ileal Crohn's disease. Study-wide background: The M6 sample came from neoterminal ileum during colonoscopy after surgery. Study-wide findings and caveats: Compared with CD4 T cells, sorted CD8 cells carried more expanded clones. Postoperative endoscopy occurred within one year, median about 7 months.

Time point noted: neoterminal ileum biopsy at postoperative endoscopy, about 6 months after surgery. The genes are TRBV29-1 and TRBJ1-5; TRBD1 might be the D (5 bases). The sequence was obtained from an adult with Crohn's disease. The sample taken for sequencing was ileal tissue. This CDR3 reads CSVAPGPGSNQPQHF. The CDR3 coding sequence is TGCAGCGTTGCCCCAGGGCCCGGTAGCAATCAGCCCCAGCATTTT.